This T cell receptor (beta chain) emerged from a study of blood T cell repertoires in COVID-19. Turning to the study itself: Samples came from the United States, Italy and Spain, spanning acute and convalescent COVID-19. From T cells, B-cell-depleted T cells, or PBMCs came the material, which was cDNA or gDNA.

Original data processing: Quantification of nucleated cells was approximated via reference gene primer amplification. Generated by immunoSEQ multiplex PCR, the TCRdb table keeps only in-frame clones and is missing some. V, J and clone size are those of that table, while D and trimming were read from the DNA. The data contain about 190,000 clones, roughly nine tenths of them seen just once; the ten biggest clones take up about 7%. V dropped 0 bases and J dropped 1 base, with 13 bases sitting between them. This CDR3 has 17 amino acids. Germline assignment: CDR1 SGDLS and CDR2 YYNGEE. The clonotype was recovered from a man aged 40-50 years with acute or convalescent COVID-19. The sample consisted of peripheral blood. The J gene is TRBJ2-2, the V gene TRBV9; weak D call: TRBD1 (6 bases). CDR3 nucleotide sequence: TGTGCCAGCAGCGTAGCGTCGACAGGTCGGAACACCGGGGAGCTGTTTTTT. As protein: CASSVASTGRNTGELFF.